This T cell receptor (beta chain) was captured in a study of blood T cell repertoires in COVID-19. Study-level information: Spain, Italy and the United States supplied samples that represented acute and convalescent COVID-19.

Cohort allocation depended upon clinical history that participants reported. Donors in Cohort 3 counted as recovered after two negative PCRs, clearance, or symptom resolution. Trimming cost V 6 bases and J 7 bases; bases outside gene matches: 3. CDR3 length equals 13 residues. In germline, CDR1 is LNHNV, CDR2 YYDKDF (reference sequence). Authors' data handling: Reference gene primers were amplified, and this amplification served to estimate nucleated cell counts. Here immunoSEQ multiplex PCR was the method, and the copy in TCRdb shows in-frame clones only, minus some. D and trimming come from the DNA, and the V and J calls and clone size come from that table. In the table there are about 330,000 clones, over 75% of which are singletons.

Input material: PBMCs or T cells enriched from blood (not recorded which). The chain uses TRBV15 and TRBJ2-6, with 7 bases aligning to TRBD2. The clonotype was recovered from a man aged 25 to 45 who had recovered from COVID-19. CDR3 DNA sequence: TGTGCCACCAGAACGGGGGGTGCCAACGTCCTGACTTTC. Its protein product is CATRTGGANVLTF.